The entry below describes one TCR beta chain. Its matching antigen is unknown. The sample comes from a study of T cells in pancreatic ductal adenocarcinoma. Study observations and caveats: Mean clonality was around 0.11 in tumors and about 0.069 in blood, not significantly different. Results skew toward the minority of patients with early-stage disease. Enrichment of CD45RO+ effector over naive T cells in tumors may bias clonality.

Here immunoSEQ multiplex PCR was the method, and the copy in TCRdb shows in-frame clones only, minus some. The sample has 2,000 to 3,000 clones; under 75% are singletons. The selected patients with pancreatic ductal adenocarcinoma had surgery but no neoadjuvant therapy. Sequencing input: pancreatic tumor tissue. The TCR was taken from a human donor with pancreatic ductal adenocarcinoma.

Here the CDR3 reads CASSLGLAASYEQYF. The CDR3 coding sequence is TGTGCCAGCAGCTTGGGACTAGCGGCCTCCTACGAGCAGTACTTC. V is TRBV11-1 and J is TRBJ2-7, with 11 bases lining up with TRBD2. This CDR3 region has 15 residues. V dropped 3 bases and J dropped 0; count of bases not matched to a gene: 1. In germline, CDR1 is SGHAT, CDR2 FQDESV (reference sequence).